The rows below give T cell receptor beta chains drawn from one sample of a study of monozygotic twins with inflammatory bowel disease. From its re-call of the 5' RACE reads, TCRdb lists each CDR3 protein once, without DNA. Recorded here are 110,000 to 150,000 distinct CDR3 sequences; the top ten clones represent more than 1%. Material: blood. Receptor source: a human donor with ulcerative colitis or Crohn's disease, or a healthy co-twin of an affected twin (not recorded which). Each CDR3 is given with its conserved first and last residue.

CDR3aa: CASSLGAGYYEQYF
j_gene: TRBJ2-7
v_gene: TRBV7-9

CDR3aa: CASSLGGWGTDTQYF
j_gene: TRBJ2-3
v_gene: TRBV11-2

CDR3aa: CSAFGGLAGVRREQYF
j_gene: TRBJ2-7
v_gene: TRBV20-1

CDR3aa: CAWSVGDSGTYEQYF
j_gene: TRBJ2-7
v_gene: TRBV30

CDR3aa: CASSSEGLSSYNEQFF
j_gene: TRBJ2-1
v_gene: TRBV6-1

CDR3aa: CASSEGDRETGELFF
j_gene: TRBJ2-2
v_gene: TRBV10-1

CDR3aa: CASSLVSSGTDTQYF
j_gene: TRBJ2-3
v_gene: TRBV7-2

CDR3aa: CASSPGLAGDNEQFF
j_gene: TRBJ2-1
v_gene: TRBV5-1

CDR3aa: CASSQGRTSGYNEQFF
j_gene: TRBJ2-1
v_gene: TRBV14

CDR3aa: CASSSEGARSYEQYF
j_gene: TRBJ2-7
v_gene: TRBV5-4

CDR3aa: CASSFGTGGSQPQHF
j_gene: TRBJ1-5
v_gene: TRBV7-9

CDR3aa: CASSHPARTVGDNEQFF
j_gene: TRBJ2-1
v_gene: TRBV23-1

CDR3aa: CSAREELGINSPLHF
j_gene: TRBJ1-6
v_gene: TRBV20-1

CDR3aa: CASSPRRNQPNTEAFF
j_gene: TRBJ1-1
v_gene: TRBV7-9

CDR3aa: CASSPDSFNQPQHF
j_gene: TRBJ1-5
v_gene: TRBV7-6

CDR3aa: CASHELGVSYEQYF
j_gene: TRBJ2-7
v_gene: TRBV6-1

CDR3aa: CATRDRGAGEAFF
j_gene: TRBJ1-1
v_gene: TRBV24-1

CDR3aa: CASSSTGYGYTF
j_gene: TRBJ1-2
v_gene: TRBV5-6

CDR3aa: CASSPPGLAGYNEQFF
j_gene: TRBJ2-1
v_gene: TRBV7-2

CDR3aa: CASRGYKTGKDEKLFF
j_gene: TRBJ1-4
v_gene: TRBV2

CDR3aa: CASSPQLVSDEQFF
j_gene: TRBJ2-1
v_gene: TRBV7-7

CDR3aa: CASSLVLIEETQYF
j_gene: TRBJ2-5
v_gene: TRBV11-2

CDR3aa: CASSYAGGTTGELFF
j_gene: TRBJ2-2
v_gene: TRBV12-3/TRBV12-4

CDR3aa: CASSQAGGPYNEQFF
j_gene: TRBJ2-1
v_gene: TRBV4-2